These 2 T cell receptor beta chains were all obtained from the same sample, sequenced in a study of cytomegalovirus exposure and HLA in healthy donors. Primers for the PCR totalled 60 Vbeta and 13 Jbeta. Using immunoSEQ multiplex PCR, the repertoire was profiled, and TCRdb retains in-frame clones only, with some absent. Of hundreds of thousands of clones listed, roughly 80% are singletons. Sequenced sample: PBMCs. The receptors shown here come from a girl between 2 and 10 years old in good health and CMV-seronegative.

The chain combines TRBV11-2 with TRBJ2-7; 10 bases agree with TRBD1. This CDR3 contains 16 residues. The germline V gene has CDR1 SGHAT and CDR2 FQNNGV. With 0 bases clipped from V and 6 bases from J, the junction kept 8 bases outside the gene matches. The CDR3: CASSLDLRTGGLEQYF. Here the CDR3 DNA reads TGTGCCAGCAGCTTAGATCTAAGGACAGGGGGGCTCGAGCAGTACTTC.

The genes are TRBV18 and TRBJ2-1; 10 bases line up with TRBD2. This CDR3 is built from 16 residues. V shed 2 bases, J shed 7 bases, and the junction held 8 bases outside the gene matches. Germline CDR1 KGHSH, CDR2 LQKENI. The CDR3 DNA is TGTGCCAGCTCACCATCTAGCGGGAGAGTGGGTAATGAGCAGTTCTTC. Protein: CASSPSSGRVGNEQFF.